The 23 T cell receptor beta chains presented below share a single source sample, sequenced in a study of monozygotic twins with inflammatory bowel disease. For each CDR3 protein, TCRdb gives one entry from its re-call of the 5' RACE reads, without DNA. The sample includes around 410,000 distinct CDR3 sequences. The sample taken for sequencing was blood. The receptor set was obtained from a human donor with ulcerative colitis or Crohn's disease, or a healthy co-twin of an affected twin (not recorded which).

The CDR3 region is CASSPEAGISYNEQFF. The rearrangement uses TRBV18 and TRBJ2-1; TCRdb's D call, TRBD2, is unchecked because there is no DNA. CDR3 length: 16 residues. Germline values: CDR1 KGHSH, CDR2 LQKENI.

The rearrangement joins TRBV27 to TRBJ1-1; TCRdb calls TRBD1, which cannot be checked without DNA. This CDR3 has 14 amino acids. Germline V gene sequence: CDR1 MNHEY, CDR2 SMNVEV (reference sequence). CDR3 amino acids: CASSVWGVGTEAFF.

V is TRBV12-3 or TRBV12-4 and J is TRBJ2-1; TCRdb selects TRBD2, and the lack of DNA leaves this call unchecked. The CDR3 runs 15 residues. CDR3 residues: CASSFLGTSGTQQFF.

The V gene is TRBV15, the J gene TRBJ2-1; TCRdb designates TRBD1, a call that cannot be tested without DNA. The length of the CDR3 is 17 residues. CDR1 LNHNV and CDR2 YYDKDF come from the germline V gene (reference sequence). The CDR3 protein is CATSRDLRTGGYNEQFF. The full variable domain, with the rest looked up from reference TRBV15 and TRBJ2-1, is DAMVIQNPRYQVTQFGKPVTLSCSQTLNHNVMYWYQQKSSQAPKLLFHYYDKDFNNEADTPDNFQSRRPNTSFCFLDIRSPGLGDTAMYLCATSRDLRTGGYNEQFFGPGTRLTVL.

The genes are TRBV9 and TRBJ2-5; with no DNA, the TCRdb D assignment of TRBD2 cannot be verified. The CDR3 sequence is 15 residues long. Looked up from germline, CDR1 is SGDLS and CDR2 is YYNGEE. Here the CDR3 reads CASNPGLAVEETQYF. The full variable domain, with the rest looked up from reference TRBV9 and TRBJ2-5, is DSGVTQTPKHLITATGQRVTLRCSPRSGDLSVYWYQQSLDQGLQFLIQYYNGEERAKGNILERFSAQQFPDLHSELNLSSLELGDSALYFCASNPGLAVEETQYFGPGTRLLVL.

This chain joins TRBV9 and TRBJ1-2. The CDR3 is made up of 14 amino acids. Germline CDR1 SGDLS, CDR2 YYNGEE. The CDR3 sequence: CASSAGGGADGYTF.

The rearrangement joins TRBV4-3 to TRBJ2-7; TCRdb returns TRBD1, unconfirmable since there is no DNA. Germline-derived CDR1 and CDR2 are LGHNA and YSLEER. The CDR3 is 15 residues long. CDR3 in amino acids: CASSQGRPGWDEQYF.

The rearrangement links TRBV20-1 to TRBJ1-2. This CDR3 has 13 amino acids. CDR1 is DFQATT, CDR2 SNEGSKA, per germline (reference sequence). The CDR3 loop is CSAHEGNNYGYTF.

The J gene is TRBJ2-7, the V gene TRBV15; lacking DNA, the TRBD1 call made by TCRdb goes unchecked. The CDR3 has 15 residues. Germline V gene data show CDR1 as LNHNV and CDR2 as YYDKDF (reference sequence). The CDR3 is CATSRTRGLFDEQYF.

The chain carries TRBV5-1 and TRBJ2-7; the D call from TCRdb, TRBD1, cannot be confirmed without DNA. CDR3 length equals 14 residues. Germline lookup yields CDR1 SGHRS and CDR2 YFSETQ. The CDR3 protein is CASSLEQGRGEQYF.

J is TRBJ2-7 and V is TRBV7-2; TCRdb's D call, TRBD1, is unchecked because there is no DNA. Germline CDR1 reads SGHTA; CDR2 reads FQGNSA. The CDR3 spans 16 residues. This CDR3 is CASSLLAEGRSYEQYF.

The chain carries TRBV7-8 and TRBJ2-6; with no DNA, the TCRdb D assignment of TRBD1 cannot be verified. Germline V gene sequence: CDR1 SGHVS, CDR2 FQNEAQ. The CDR3 runs 16 residues. CDR3 region: CASSAFDRGGANVLTF.

The V and J genes are TRBV9 and TRBJ1-2; TCRdb picks TRBD1, but there is no DNA to check that call. CDR1 and CDR2 from the germline V gene are SGDLS and YYNGEE. The CDR3 totals 15 residues. The CDR3 region is CASSPRLDREYGYTF.

The genes are TRBV20-1 and TRBJ2-1; with no DNA, the TCRdb D assignment of TRBD1 cannot be verified. Germline V gene lookup returns CDR1 DFQATT and CDR2 SNEGSKA (reference sequence). The CDR3 is 15 residues long. The CDR3 spells CSARDAGGARNEQFF.

The rearrangement joins TRBV20-1 to TRBJ2-1; TCRdb's assignment of TRBD1 cannot be checked, as there is no DNA. Germline-derived CDR1 and CDR2 are DFQATT and SNEGSKA (reference sequence). The CDR3 covers 13 residues. This CDR3 is CSASLGQFNEQFF.

This chain connects TRBV5-1 to TRBJ2-5; TCRdb selects TRBD1, and the lack of DNA leaves this call unchecked. This CDR3 region has 14 residues. Germline loops: CDR1 SGHRS, CDR2 YFSETQ. The CDR3 sequence: CASSTPDRAETQYF.

The CDR3 sequence is CSARGGPAGPSYNEQFF. The J gene is TRBJ2-1, the V gene TRBV20-1; TCRdb picks TRBD1, but there is no DNA to check that call. The V gene's germline CDR1 is DFQATT and CDR2 SNEGSKA (reference sequence). CDR3 length: 17 amino acids.

The chain has TRBV18 and TRBJ2-6. CDR1 and CDR2 (germline): KGHSH, LQKENI. The CDR3 spans 14 residues. Here the CDR3 reads CASSLSSGANVLTF.

The chain couples TRBV7-2 to TRBJ2-2; TCRdb picks TRBD2, but there is no DNA to check that call. There are 15 residues in the CDR3. Germline CDR1 and CDR2: SGHTA and FQGNSA. The CDR3 protein is CASRSTLAGSGELFF. Together with reference TRBV7-2 and TRBJ2-2, the CDR3 gives the full variable domain: GAGVSQSPSNKVTEKGKDVELRCDPISGHTALYWYRQSLGQGLEFLIYFQGNSAPDKSGLPSDRFSAERTGGSVSTLTIQRTQQEDSAVYLCASRSTLAGSGELFFGEGSRLTVL.

This chain links TRBV10-2 with TRBJ2-3; TCRdb's D call of TRBD1 is untestable without DNA. Germline CDR1 WSHSY, CDR2 SAAADI. The CDR3 has 15 amino acids. The CDR3 region is CASSESRGGVDTQYF.

The V and J genes are TRBV13 and TRBJ2-7; the TCRdb D gene call, TRBD1, has no DNA to confirm it. The CDR3 runs to 15 residues. CDR1 is PRHDT, CDR2 FYEKMQ, per germline (reference sequence). The CDR3 sequence: CASSYRTGGFSEQYF.

The V call is TRBV11-2, the J call TRBJ2-2; the TRBD1 assignment by TCRdb is unverifiable without DNA. The CDR3 loop spans 17 amino acids. From germline, CDR1 is SGHAT and CDR2 FQNNGV. This chain's CDR3 is CASSRKGQTQGTGELFF.

The rearrangement links TRBV7-2 to TRBJ2-2; TCRdb's D call of TRBD2 is untestable without DNA. Germline assignment: CDR1 SGHTA and CDR2 FQGNSA. The CDR3 spans 16 residues. This CDR3 is CAISWTGTSSTGELFF.